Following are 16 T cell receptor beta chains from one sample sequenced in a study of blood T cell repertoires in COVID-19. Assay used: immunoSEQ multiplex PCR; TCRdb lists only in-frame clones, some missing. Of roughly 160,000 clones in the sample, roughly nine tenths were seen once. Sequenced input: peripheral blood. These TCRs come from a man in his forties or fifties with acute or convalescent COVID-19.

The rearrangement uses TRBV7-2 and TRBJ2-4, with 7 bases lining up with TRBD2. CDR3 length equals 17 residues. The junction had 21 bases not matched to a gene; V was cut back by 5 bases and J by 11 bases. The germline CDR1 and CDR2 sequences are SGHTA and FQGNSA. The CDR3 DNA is TGTGCCAGCAGCAGTCTAGTAGAAGCGGGGTACCCGGTATTTCAGTACTTC. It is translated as CASSSLVEAGYPVFQYF.

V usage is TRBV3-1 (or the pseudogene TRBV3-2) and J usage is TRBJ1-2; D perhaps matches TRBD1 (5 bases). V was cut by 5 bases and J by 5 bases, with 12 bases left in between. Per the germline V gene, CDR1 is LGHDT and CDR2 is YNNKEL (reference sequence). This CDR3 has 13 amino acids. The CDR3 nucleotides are TGTGCCAGCAGCGCCACGGGGGGGTATGGCTACACCTTC. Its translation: CASSATGGYGYTF.

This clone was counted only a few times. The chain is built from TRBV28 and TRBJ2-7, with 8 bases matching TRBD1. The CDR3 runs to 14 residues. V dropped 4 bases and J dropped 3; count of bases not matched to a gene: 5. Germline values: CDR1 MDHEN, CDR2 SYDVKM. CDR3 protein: CASSSRQGYYEQYV. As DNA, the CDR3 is TGTGCCAGCAGTTCAAGACAGGGGTACTACGAGCAGTACGTC.

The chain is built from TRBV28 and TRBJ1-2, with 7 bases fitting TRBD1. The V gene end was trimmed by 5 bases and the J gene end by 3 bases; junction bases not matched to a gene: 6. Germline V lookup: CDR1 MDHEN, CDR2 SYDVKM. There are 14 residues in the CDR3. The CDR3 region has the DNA TGTGCCAGCAGTGAGGGACAGAGCTACTATGGCTACACCTTC. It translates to CASSEGQSYYGYTF.

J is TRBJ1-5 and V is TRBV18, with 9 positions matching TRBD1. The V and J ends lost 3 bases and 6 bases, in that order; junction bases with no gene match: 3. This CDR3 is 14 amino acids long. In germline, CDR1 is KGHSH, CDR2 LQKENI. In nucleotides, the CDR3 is TGTGCCAGCTCACCTCGACAGGGGGTTCAGCCCCAGCATTTT. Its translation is CASSPRQGVQPQHF.

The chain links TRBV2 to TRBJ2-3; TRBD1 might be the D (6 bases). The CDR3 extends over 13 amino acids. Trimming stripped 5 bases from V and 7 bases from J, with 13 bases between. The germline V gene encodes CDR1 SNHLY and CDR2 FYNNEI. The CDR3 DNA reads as TGTGCCAGCAGTATACAGGGAGATCATACGCAGTATTTT. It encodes CASSIQGDHTQYF. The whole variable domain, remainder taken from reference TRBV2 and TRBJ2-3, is EPEVTQTPSHQVTQMGQEVILRCVPISNHLYFYWYRQILGQKVEFLVSFYNNEISEKSEIFDDQFSVERPDGSNFTLKIRSTKLEDSAMYFCASSIQGDHTQYFGPGTRLTVL.

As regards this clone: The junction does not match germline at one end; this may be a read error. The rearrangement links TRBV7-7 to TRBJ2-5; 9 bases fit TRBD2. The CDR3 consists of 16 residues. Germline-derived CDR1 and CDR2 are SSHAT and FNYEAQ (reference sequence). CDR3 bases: TGTGCTAGCAGCTTGTATAGCGGGGGAGAACGGGAGACCCAGTACTTC. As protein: CASSLYSGGERETQYF.

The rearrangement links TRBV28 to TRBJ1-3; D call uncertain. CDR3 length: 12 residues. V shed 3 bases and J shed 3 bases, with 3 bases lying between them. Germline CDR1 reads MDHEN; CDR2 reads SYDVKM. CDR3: CASSFLGNTIYF. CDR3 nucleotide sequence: TGTGCCAGCAGTTTCCTTGGAAACACCATATATTTT. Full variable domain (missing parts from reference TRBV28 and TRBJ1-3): DVKVTQSSRYLVKRTGEKVFLECVQDMDHENMFWYRQDPGLGLRLIYFSYDVKMKEKGDIPEGYSVSREKKERFSLILESASTNQTSMYLCASSFLGNTIYFGEGSWLTVV.

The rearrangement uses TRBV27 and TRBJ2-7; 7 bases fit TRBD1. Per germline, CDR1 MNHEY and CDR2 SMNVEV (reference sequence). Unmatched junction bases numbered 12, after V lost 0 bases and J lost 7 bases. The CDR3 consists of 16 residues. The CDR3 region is CASSLSMDRRVVEQYF. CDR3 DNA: TGTGCCAGCAGTTTATCGATGGACAGGCGGGTTGTGGAGCAGTACTTC.

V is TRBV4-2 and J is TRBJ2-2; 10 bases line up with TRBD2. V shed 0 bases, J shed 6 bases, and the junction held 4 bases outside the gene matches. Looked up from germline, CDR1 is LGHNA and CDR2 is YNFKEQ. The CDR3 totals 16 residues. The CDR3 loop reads CASSQDSTSGAGELFF. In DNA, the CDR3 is TGTGCCAGCAGCCAAGATAGCACTAGCGGGGCCGGGGAGCTGTTTTTT.

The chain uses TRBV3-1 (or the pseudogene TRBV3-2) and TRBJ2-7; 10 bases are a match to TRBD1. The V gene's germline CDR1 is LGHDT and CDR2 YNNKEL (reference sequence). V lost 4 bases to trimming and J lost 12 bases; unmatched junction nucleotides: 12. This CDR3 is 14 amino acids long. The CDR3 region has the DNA TGTGCCAGCAGCCTACCCGGGACAGGGGCCCCAAGGTACTTC. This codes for CASSLPGTGAPRYF.

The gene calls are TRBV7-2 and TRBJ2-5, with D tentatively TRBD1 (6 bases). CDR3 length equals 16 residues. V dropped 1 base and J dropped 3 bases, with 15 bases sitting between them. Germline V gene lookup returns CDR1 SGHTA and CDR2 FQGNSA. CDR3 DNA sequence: TGTGCCAGCAGCTTAGTCCGGACAGCTATTAAAGAGACCCAGTACTTC. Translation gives CASSLVRTAIKETQYF.

CDR3 nucleotides: TGTGCCAGCAGCCTCCCGAGAGCTAACTATGGCTACACCTTC. Encoded protein: CASSLPRANYGYTF. V usage is TRBV7-2 and J usage is TRBJ1-2; no clear D gene. The germline V gene encodes CDR1 SGHTA and CDR2 FQGNSA. V was clipped by 5 bases and J by 0 bases, with 10 bases between them. CDR3 size: 14 residues.

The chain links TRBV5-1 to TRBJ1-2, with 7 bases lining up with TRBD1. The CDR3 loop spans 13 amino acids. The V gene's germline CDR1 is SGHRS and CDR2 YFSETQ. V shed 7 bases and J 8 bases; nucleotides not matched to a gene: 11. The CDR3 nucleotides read TGCGCCAGCGGTCTGGGACAGACTAACGGCTACACCTTC. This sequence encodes CASGLGQTNGYTF. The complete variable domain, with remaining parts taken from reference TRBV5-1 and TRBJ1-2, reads KAGVTQTPRYLIKTRGQQVTLSCSPISGHRSVSWYQQTPGQGLQFLFEYFSETQRNKGNFPGRFSGRQFSNSRSEMNVSTLELGDSALYLCASGLGQTNGYTFGSGTRLTVV.

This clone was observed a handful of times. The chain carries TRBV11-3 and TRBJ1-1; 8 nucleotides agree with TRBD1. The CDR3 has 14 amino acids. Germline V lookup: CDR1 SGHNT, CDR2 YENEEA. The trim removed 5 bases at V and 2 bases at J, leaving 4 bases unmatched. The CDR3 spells CASSVGQGNTEAFF. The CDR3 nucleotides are TGTGCCAGCAGCGTCGGACAGGGAAACACTGAAGCTTTCTTT.

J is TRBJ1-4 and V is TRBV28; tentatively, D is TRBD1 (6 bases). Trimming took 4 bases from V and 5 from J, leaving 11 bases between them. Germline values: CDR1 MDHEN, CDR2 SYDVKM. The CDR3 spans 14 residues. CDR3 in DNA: TGTGCCAGCAGTTCTTTGGACAGAAATGAAAAACTGTTTTTT. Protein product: CASSSLDRNEKLFF. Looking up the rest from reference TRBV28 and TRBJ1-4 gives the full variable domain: DVKVTQSSRYLVKRTGEKVFLECVQDMDHENMFWYRQDPGLGLRLIYFSYDVKMKEKGDIPEGYSVSREKKERFSLILESASTNQTSMYLCASSSLDRNEKLFFGSGTQLSVL.